Shown below are 13 T cell receptor beta chains from a single sample sequenced in a study of shared clonotypes between healthy human individuals. Data came from immunoSEQ multiplex PCR; TCRdb stores just in-frame clones and leaves some out. The sample lists about half a million clones, roughly 85% seen once, with 9.5% to 15% in the top ten. Sequencing was done on a sample of PBMCs. The receptors were sampled from a woman between 40 and 50 years old in good health. Some clones in this sample may be carry-over from other donors' samples.

The chain links TRBV10-1 to TRBJ1-1, with D unresolved. This CDR3 is 12 amino acids long. The V end lost 4 bases, the J end lost 8 bases, and 11 bases lay between the germline ends. The germline V gene encodes CDR1 WNHNN and CDR2 SYGVQD (reference sequence). The CDR3 spells CASSAPPVEAFF. DNA of the CDR3: TGCGCCAGCAGTGCACCACCGGTCGAAGCTTTCTTT.

The chain carries TRBV2 and TRBJ1-5; D gene unclear. Germline V gene sequence: CDR1 SNHLY, CDR2 FYNNEI. Trimming shortened V by 10 bases and J by 1 base, and 11 bases separated the two germline ends. CDR3 length: 13 amino acids. The CDR3 sequence: CATNIESNQPQHF. Written as DNA, the CDR3 is TGTGCCACCAATATCGAAAGCAATCAGCCCCAGCATTTT.

This sequence joins TRBV5-4 and TRBJ2-1; 9 bases map to TRBD2. There are 15 residues in the CDR3. Per the germline V gene, CDR1 is SGHNT and CDR2 is YYREEE (reference sequence). With V trimmed by 4 bases and J by 6 bases, 8 bases remained unmatched. The CDR3 DNA follows: TGTGCCAGCAGCCCCGGCGGGAGGGCGCCCAATGAGCAGTTCTTC. Its translation is CASSPGGRAPNEQFF.

The chain's CDR3 is CASSLNFLVSSYEQYF. The CDR3 region has the DNA TGTGCCAGCAGTTTAAATTTTCTCGTGAGCTCCTACGAGCAGTACTTC. This chain joins TRBV27 and TRBJ2-7, with no clear D. Between the trimmed V and J ends, which lost 2 bases and 0 bases, there was a span of 14 bases. The CDR3 consists of 16 residues. CDR1 MNHEY and CDR2 SMNVEV come from the germline V gene (reference sequence).

The table lists this clone with a count of one. The chain carries TRBV7-2 and TRBJ1-5; D call uncertain. Germline CDR1 SGHTA, CDR2 FQGNSA. V gave up 5 bases and J gave up 9 bases, with 11 bases separating them. This CDR3 contains 12 residues. CDR3 sequence: CASSPPGRPQHF. The CDR3 DNA sequence: TGTGCCAGCAGCCCACCCGGGCGGCCCCAGCATTTT. Combining the CDR3 with reference TRBV7-2 and TRBJ1-5 gives the whole variable domain GAGVSQSPSNKVTEKGKDVELRCDPISGHTALYWYRQSLGQGLEFLIYFQGNSAPDKSGLPSDRFSAERTGGSVSTLTIQRTQQEDSAVYLCASSPPGRPQHFGDGTRLSIL.

On this clone: In the same sample, other DNA sequences code for this CDR3. The gene calls are TRBV9 and TRBJ2-3; no clear D gene. Trimming removed 0 bases from V and 1 base from J, with 6 bases in between. Per the germline V gene, CDR1 is SGDLS and CDR2 is YYNGEE. This CDR3 has 14 amino acids. The CDR3 here is CASSVVQGTDTQYF. The CDR3 nucleotides read TGTGCCAGCAGCGTAGTCCAGGGCACAGATACGCAGTATTTT. Filled out from reference TRBV9 and TRBJ2-3, the complete variable domain reads DSGVTQTPKHLITATGQRVTLRCSPRSGDLSVYWYQQSLDQGLQFLIQYYNGEERAKGNILERFSAQQFPDLHSELNLSSLELGDSALYFCASSVVQGTDTQYFGPGTRLTVL.

This clone was recorded only once. This chain joins TRBV2 and TRBJ1-3; D gene unclear. This CDR3 comprises 13 residues. The germline V and J ends were trimmed by 1 base and 4 bases, with 5 bases remaining between them. The germline gives CDR1 SNHLY, CDR2 FYNNEI. The CDR3 spells CASSEDRGNTIYF. The CDR3 DNA reads as TGTGCCAGCAGTGAAGACAGAGGAAACACCATATATTTT.

The chain has TRBV29-1 and TRBJ2-5; maybe TRBD2 (5 bases). Germline CDR1 and CDR2: SQVTM and ANQGSEA. The V and J ends lost 4 bases and 4 bases respectively, with 10 bases between them. This CDR3 has 12 residues. CDR3 nucleotides: TGCAGCGTTGGTGAGGGTCCAGAGACCCAGTACTTC. Its protein product is CSVGEGPETQYF.

The rearrangement links TRBV28 to TRBJ2-1; TRBD2 aligns across 16 bases. V lost 5 bases and J lost 4; bases outside the gene matches: 11. The length of the CDR3 is 19 residues. Germline V gene data show CDR1 as MDHEN and CDR2 as SYDVKM. In DNA form, the CDR3 reads TGTGCCAGCAGTCGGGGACTAGCGGGAGGGCCGGGGAGATACAATGAGCAGTTCTTC. This codes for CASSRGLAGGPGRYNEQFF.

This clone appeared a few times. CDR3 DNA sequence: TGCGCCAGCAGCTTCCTAGCCGGGGCCTCCTACGAGCAGTACTTC. Translating it yields CASSFLAGASYEQYF. V usage is TRBV5-1 and J usage is TRBJ2-7; D might be TRBD1 or TRBD2, each matching 5 bases. V lost 2 bases, J lost 0 bases, and 12 bases lay in between. CDR3 length equals 15 residues. Per the germline V gene, CDR1 is SGHRS and CDR2 is YFSETQ.

The V gene is TRBV27, the J gene TRBJ2-7, with 15 bases aligning to TRBD2. Germline assignment: CDR1 MNHEY and CDR2 SMNVEV (reference sequence). There are 16 residues in the CDR3. The ends lost 6 bases at V and 6 bases at J; junction bases unmatched: 9. In nucleotides, the CDR3 is TGTGCCAGCAGGGCTGGCAAGGGACTAGCGGGAGGCGAGCAGTACTTC. It yields the protein CASRAGKGLAGGEQYF.

This chain connects TRBV28 to TRBJ2-7, with 10 bases that match TRBD2. Trimming at V came to 6 bases and at J to 6 bases, leaving 5 bases not matched to a gene. Germline V gene data show CDR1 as MDHEN and CDR2 as SYDVKM. This CDR3 region has 13 residues. This CDR3 reads CASRVAGGGEQYF. Here the CDR3 DNA reads TGTGCCAGCAGAGTAGCGGGAGGAGGCGAGCAGTACTTC.

This rearrangement joins TRBV13 to TRBJ2-7, with TRBD1 matching 10 bases. Looked up from germline, CDR1 is PRHDT and CDR2 is FYEKMQ (reference sequence). The CDR3 has 18 amino acids. Losses at the gene ends were 0 bases for V and 2 bases for J; bases not matched to a gene: 10. The CDR3 nucleotides read TGTGCCAGCAGCTTAGGCCTCCCCGGGACAGGGGCGACCTACGAGCAGTACTTC. It translates to CASSLGLPGTGATYEQYF. Full variable domain (remainder filled in from reference TRBV13 and TRBJ2-7): AAGVIQSPRHLIKEKRETATLKCYPIPRHDTVYWYQQGPGQDPQFLISFYEKMQSDKGSIPDRFSAQQFSDYHSELNMSSLELGDSALYFCASSLGLPGTGATYEQYFGPGTRLTVT.